This T cell receptor beta chain was recorded in a study of blood T cell repertoires in COVID-19. Study-level information: COVID-19 samples from acute and convalescent phases originated in the United States, Italy and Spain.

Some clones are missing from TCRdb's copy, which holds only in-frame ones; the method was immunoSEQ multiplex PCR. In the table there are around 140,000 clones, approximately 90% of which are singletons. Per the germline V gene, CDR1 is MDHEN and CDR2 is SYDVKM. The V gene end was trimmed by 8 bases and the J gene end by 0 bases; junction bases not matched to a gene: 13. This CDR3 comprises 17 residues. The gene calls are TRBV28 and TRBJ1-5; TRBD1 matches at 7 bases. Sequencing was performed on PBMCs or T cells enriched from blood (not recorded which). The sequence was collected from a woman in her thirties or forties who had been exposed to COVID-19. Written as DNA, the CDR3 is TGTGCCAGCCCTCCGCCTGGGACAGCCTATAGCAATCAGCCCCAGCATTTT. Residues: CASPPPGTAYSNQPQHF.